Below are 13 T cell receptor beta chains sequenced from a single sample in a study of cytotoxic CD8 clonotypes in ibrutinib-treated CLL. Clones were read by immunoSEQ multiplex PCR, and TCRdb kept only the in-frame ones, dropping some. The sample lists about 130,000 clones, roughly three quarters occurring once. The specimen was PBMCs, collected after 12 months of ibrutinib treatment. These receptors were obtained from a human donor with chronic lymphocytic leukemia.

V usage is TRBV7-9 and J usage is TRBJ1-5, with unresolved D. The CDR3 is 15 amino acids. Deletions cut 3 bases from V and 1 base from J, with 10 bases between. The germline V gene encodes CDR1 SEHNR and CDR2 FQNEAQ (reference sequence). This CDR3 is CASSFDGRSNQPQHF. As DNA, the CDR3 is TGTGCCAGCAGCTTTGATGGCAGAAGCAATCAGCCCCAGCATTTT.

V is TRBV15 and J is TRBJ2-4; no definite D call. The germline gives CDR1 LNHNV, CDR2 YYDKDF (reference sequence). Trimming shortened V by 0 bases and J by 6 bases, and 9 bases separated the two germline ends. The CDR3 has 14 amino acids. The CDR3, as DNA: TGTGCCACCAGCAGAGAGGTAGGGATAAACATTCAGTACTTC. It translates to CATSREVGINIQYF. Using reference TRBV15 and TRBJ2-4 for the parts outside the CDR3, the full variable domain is DAMVIQNPRYQVTQFGKPVTLSCSQTLNHNVMYWYQQKSSQAPKLLFHYYDKDFNNEADTPDNFQSRRPNTSFCFLDIRSPGLGDTAMYLCATSREVGINIQYFGAGTRLSVL.

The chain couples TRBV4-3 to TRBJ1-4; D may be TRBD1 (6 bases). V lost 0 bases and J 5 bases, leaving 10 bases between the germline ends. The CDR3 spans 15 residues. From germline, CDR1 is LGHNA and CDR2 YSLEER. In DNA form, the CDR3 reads TGCGCCAGCAGCCAAGAGGGCAGGGGAAATGAAAAACTGTTTTTT. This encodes CASSQEGRGNEKLFF.

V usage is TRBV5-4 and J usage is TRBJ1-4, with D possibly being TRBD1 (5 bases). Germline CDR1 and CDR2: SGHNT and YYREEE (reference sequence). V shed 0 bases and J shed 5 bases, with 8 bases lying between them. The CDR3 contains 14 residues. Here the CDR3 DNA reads TGTGCCAGCAGCTTGGGGACACAAAATGAAAAACTGTTTTTT. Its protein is CASSLGTQNEKLFF.

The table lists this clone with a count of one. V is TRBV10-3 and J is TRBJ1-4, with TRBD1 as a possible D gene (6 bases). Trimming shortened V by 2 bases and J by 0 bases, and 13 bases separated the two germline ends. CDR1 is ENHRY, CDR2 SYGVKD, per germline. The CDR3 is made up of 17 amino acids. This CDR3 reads CAISERGTDPTNEKLFF. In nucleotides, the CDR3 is TGTGCCATCAGTGAGAGGGGGACGGACCCAACTAATGAAAAACTGTTTTTT.

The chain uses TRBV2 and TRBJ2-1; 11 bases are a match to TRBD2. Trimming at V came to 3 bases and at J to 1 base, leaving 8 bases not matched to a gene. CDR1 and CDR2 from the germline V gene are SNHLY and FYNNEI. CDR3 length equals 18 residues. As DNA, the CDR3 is TGTGCCAGCAGTGACGTAGCGGGAGGGGCAAGGTCCTACAATGAGCAGTTCTTC. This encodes CASSDVAGGARSYNEQFF.

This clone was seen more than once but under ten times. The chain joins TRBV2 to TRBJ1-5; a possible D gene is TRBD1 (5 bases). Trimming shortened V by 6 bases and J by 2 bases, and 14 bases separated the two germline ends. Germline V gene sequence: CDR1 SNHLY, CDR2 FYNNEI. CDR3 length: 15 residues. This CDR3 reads CASRLTEGGNQPQHF. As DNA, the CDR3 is TGTGCCAGCAGATTGACCGAAGGGGGCAATCAGCCCCAGCATTTT.

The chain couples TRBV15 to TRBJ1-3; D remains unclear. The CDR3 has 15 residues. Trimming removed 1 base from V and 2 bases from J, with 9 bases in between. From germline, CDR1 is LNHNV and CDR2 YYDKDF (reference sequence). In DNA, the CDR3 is TGTGCCACCAGCAGAGGACCGGGGACTGGAAACACCATATATTTT. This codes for CATSRGPGTGNTIYF.

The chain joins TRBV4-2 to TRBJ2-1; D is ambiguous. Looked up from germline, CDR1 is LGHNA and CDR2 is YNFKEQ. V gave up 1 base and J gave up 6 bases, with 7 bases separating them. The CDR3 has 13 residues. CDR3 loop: CASSQAPPNEQFF. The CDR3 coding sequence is TGTGCCAGCAGCCAAGCCCCTCCCAATGAGCAGTTCTTC.

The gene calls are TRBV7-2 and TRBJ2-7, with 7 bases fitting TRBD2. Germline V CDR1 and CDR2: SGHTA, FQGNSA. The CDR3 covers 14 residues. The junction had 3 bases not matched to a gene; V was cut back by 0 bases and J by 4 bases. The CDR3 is CASSLAAGVYEQYF. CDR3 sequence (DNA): TGTGCCAGCAGCTTAGCGGCGGGAGTATACGAGCAGTACTTC.

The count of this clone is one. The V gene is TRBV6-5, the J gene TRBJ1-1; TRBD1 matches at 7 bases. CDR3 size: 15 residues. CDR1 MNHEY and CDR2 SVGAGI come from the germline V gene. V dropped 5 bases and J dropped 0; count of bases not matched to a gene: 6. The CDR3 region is CASSLQGIMNTEAFF. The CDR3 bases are TGTGCCAGCAGTCTACAGGGGATAATGAACACTGAAGCTTTCTTT.

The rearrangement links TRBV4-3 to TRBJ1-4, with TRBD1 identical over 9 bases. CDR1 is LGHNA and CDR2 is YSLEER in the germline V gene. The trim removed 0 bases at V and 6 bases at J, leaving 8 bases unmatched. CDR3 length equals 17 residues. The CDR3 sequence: CASSQDSAGTGYEKLFF. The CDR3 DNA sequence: TGCGCCAGCAGCCAAGATTCCGCCGGGACAGGGTATGAAAAACTGTTTTTT.

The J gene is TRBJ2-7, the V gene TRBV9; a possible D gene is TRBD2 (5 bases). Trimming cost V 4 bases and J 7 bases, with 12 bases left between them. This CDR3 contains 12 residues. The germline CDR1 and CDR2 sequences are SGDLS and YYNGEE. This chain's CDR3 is CASSPREGEQYF. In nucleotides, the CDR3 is TGTGCCAGCAGCCCCCGGGAAGGGGAGCAGTACTTC. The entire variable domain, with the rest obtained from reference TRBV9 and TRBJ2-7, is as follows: DSGVTQTPKHLITATGQRVTLRCSPRSGDLSVYWYQQSLDQGLQFLIQYYNGEERAKGNILERFSAQQFPDLHSELNLSSLELGDSALYFCASSPREGEQYFGPGTRLTVT.